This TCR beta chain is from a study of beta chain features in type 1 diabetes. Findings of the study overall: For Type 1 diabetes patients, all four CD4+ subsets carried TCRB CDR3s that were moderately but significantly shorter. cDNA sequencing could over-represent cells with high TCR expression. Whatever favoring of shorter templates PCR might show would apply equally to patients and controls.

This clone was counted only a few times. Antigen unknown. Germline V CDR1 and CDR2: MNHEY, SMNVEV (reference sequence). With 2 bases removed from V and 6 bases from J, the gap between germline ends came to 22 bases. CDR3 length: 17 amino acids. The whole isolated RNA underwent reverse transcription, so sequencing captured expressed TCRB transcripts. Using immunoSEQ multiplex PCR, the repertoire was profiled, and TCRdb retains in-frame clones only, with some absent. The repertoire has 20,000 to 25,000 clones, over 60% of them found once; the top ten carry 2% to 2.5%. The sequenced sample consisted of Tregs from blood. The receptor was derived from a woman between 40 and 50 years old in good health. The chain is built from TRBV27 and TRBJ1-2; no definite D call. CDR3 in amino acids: CASSLHSGLLRLDGYTF. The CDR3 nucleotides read TGTGCCAGCAGTTTACATAGCGGACTCCTAAGATTGGATGGCTACACCTTC.